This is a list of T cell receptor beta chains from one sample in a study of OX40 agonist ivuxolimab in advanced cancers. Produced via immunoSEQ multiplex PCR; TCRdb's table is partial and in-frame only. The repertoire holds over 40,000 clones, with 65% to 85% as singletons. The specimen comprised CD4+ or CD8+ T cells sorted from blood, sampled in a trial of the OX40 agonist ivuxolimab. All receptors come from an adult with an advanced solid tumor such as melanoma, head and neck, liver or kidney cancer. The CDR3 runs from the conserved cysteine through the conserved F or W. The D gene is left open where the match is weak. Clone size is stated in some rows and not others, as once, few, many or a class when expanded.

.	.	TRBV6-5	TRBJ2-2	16	TGTGCCAGCAGTTACAGGCGGAGGACGAACACCGGGGAGCTGTTTTTT	CASSYRRRTNTGELFF
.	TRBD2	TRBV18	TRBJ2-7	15	TGTGCCAGCTCACCCCCTAGCGGGAGCTTAAACGAGCAGTACTTC	CASSPPSGSLNEQYF
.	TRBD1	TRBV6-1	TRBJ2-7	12	TGTGCCAGCAGACGCGACAGGGGCGAGCAGTACTTC	CASRRDRGEQYF
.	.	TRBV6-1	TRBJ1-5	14	TGTGCCAGCAGATTCCGGGACATCCATCAGCCCCAGCATTTT	CASRFRDIHQPQHF
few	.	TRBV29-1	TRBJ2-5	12	TGCAGCGTTGGTAAAGGGCGGGAGACCCAGTACTTC	CSVGKGRETQYF
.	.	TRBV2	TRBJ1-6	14	TGTGCCAGCAGTGAATTGGACAGAGCTTCACCCCTCCACTTT	CASSELDRASPLHF
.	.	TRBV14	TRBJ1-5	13	TGTGCCAGCAGCCCGGGGTTGGGTAGGCCCCAGCATTTT	CASSPGLGRPQHF
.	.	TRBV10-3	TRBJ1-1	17	TGTGCCATCAGTGAGGGTCGGGGGATGAGTATCGGCACTGAAGCTTTCTTT	CAISEGRGMSIGTEAFF
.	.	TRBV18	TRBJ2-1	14	TGTGCCAGCTCACCACTTTCAGGGAACAATGAGCAGTTCTTC	CASSPLSGNNEQFF
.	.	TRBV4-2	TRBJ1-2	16	TGTGCCAGCAGCCAAATTTCGGGGTTAGGAAACTATGGCTACACCTTC	CASSQISGLGNYGYTF
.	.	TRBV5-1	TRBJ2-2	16	TGCGCCAGCAGCTTGTTAGGAGGGTCGGACACCGGGGAGCTGTTTTTT	CASSLLGGSDTGELFF
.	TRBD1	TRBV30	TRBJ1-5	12	TGTGCCTGGGGCAGGGGGCAGGGGCCCCAGCATTTT	CAWGRGQGPQHF
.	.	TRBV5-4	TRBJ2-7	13	TGTGCCAGCAGCTTGGACGGGGTATACGAGCAGTACTTC	CASSLDGVYEQYF
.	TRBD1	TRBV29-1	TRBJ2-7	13	TGCAGCGTTAGTAACAGGGGGCTACACGAGCAGTACTTC	CSVSNRGLHEQYF
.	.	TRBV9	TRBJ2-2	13	TGTGCCAGCAGCGTAGAGTACACCGGGGAGCTGTTTTTT	CASSVEYTGELFF
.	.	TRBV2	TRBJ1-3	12	TGTGCCAGCAGAGCGGGTGGGAACACCATATATTTT	CASRAGGNTIYF
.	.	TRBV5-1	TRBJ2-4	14	TGCGCCAGCAGAATGGGCGAAGCCAAAAACATTCAGTACTTC	CASRMGEAKNIQYF
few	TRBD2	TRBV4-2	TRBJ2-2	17	TGTGCCAGCAGCCAACTAGCGGGAGGGCCAAGCACCGGGGAGCTGTTTTTT	CASSQLAGGPSTGELFF
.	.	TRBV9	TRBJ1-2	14	TGTGCCAGCAGCCTCAGGGAGTTCGACTATGGCTACACCTTC	CASSLREFDYGYTF
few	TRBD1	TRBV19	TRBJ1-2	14	TGTGCCAGTAGCGATAGGACAGGGTATAGTGGCTACACCTTC	CASSDRTGYSGYTF
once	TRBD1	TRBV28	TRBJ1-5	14	TGTGCCAGCAGTGACACAGGGGAATACCAGCCCCAGCATTTT	CASSDTGEYQPQHF
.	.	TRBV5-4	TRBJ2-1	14	TGTGCCAGCAGCTCCGCCCGGACGTACAATGAGCAGTTCTTC	CASSSARTYNEQFF
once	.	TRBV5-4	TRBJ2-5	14	TGTGCCAGCAGCCCTGGACAGACCCAAGAGACCCAGTACTTC	CASSPGQTQETQYF
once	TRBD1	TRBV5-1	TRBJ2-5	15	TGCGCCAGCAGTCTTCAAACAGGGGGAGGAGAGACCCAGTACTTC	CASSLQTGGGETQYF
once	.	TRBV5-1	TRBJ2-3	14	TGCGCCAGCAGCTTGGAACCTCCCGCGAATACGCAGTATTTT	CASSLEPPANTQYF
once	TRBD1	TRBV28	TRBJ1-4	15	TGTGCCAGCAGTACACGACAGGGACTTAATGAAAAACTGTTTTTT	CASSTRQGLNEKLFF
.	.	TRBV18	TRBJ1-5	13	TGTGCCAGCTCACCAGGGGGGCGTCAGCCCCAGCATTTT	CASSPGGRQPQHF
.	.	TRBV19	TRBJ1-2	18	TGTGCCAGTAGTGGGTCCTCCCGGGACAACCAAGCTAACTATGGCTACACCTTC	CASSGSSRDNQANYGYTF
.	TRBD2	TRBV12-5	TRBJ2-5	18	TGTGCTAGTGGTTTGGTAGTCCCACTAGCGGGATATCGGGAGACCCAGTACTTC	CASGLVVPLAGYRETQYF
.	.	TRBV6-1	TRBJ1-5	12	TGTGCCAGCAGTGAACTGGATCAGCCCCAGCATTTT	CASSELDQPQHF
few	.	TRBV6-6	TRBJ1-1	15	TGTGCCACAGGTGAACTAGGGGGGGGAAACCCTGAAGCTTTCTTT	CATGELGGGNPEAFF
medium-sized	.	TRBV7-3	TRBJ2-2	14	TGTGCCAGCAGCACCGACACGAACACCGGGGAGCTGTTTTTT	CASSTDTNTGELFF
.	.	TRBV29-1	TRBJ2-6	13	TGCAGCGTCCACCTCTCTGGGGCCAACGTCCTGACTTTC	CSVHLSGANVLTF
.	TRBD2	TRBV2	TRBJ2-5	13	TGTGCTGCGGGGAGGGGCCTTCAAGAGACCCAGTACTTC	CAAGRGLQETQYF
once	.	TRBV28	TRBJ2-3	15	TGTGCCAGCAGTCCGACAGGGACTAGCACAGATACGCAGTATTTT	CASSPTGTSTDTQYF
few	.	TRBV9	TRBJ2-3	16	TGTGCCAGCAGCCGTGGGGCGGGGCCGAGACCAGATACGCAGTATTTT	CASSRGAGPRPDTQYF
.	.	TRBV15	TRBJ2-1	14	TGTGCCACCAGCAGAATGAACAGGGACAATGAGCAGTTCTTC	CATSRMNRDNEQFF